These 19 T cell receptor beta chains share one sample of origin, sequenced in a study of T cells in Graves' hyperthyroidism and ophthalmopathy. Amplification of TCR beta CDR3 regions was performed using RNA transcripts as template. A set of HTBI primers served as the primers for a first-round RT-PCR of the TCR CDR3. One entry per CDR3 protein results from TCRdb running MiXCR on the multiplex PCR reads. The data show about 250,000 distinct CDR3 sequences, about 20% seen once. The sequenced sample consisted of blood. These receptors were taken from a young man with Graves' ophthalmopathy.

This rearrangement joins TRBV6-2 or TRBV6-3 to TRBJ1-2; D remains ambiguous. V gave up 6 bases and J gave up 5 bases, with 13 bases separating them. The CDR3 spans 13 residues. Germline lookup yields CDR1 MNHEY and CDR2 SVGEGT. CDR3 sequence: CASRKVGGYGYTF. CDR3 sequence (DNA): TGTGCCAGCAGAAAAGTCGGTGGTTATGGCTACACCTTC.

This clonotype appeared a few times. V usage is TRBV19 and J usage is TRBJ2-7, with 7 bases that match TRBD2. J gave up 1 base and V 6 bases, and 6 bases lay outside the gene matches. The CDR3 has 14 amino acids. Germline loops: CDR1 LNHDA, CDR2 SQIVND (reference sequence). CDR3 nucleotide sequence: TGTGCCAGTAGAACTAGCGACCTATCCTACGAGCAGTACTTC. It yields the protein CASRTSDLSYEQYF.

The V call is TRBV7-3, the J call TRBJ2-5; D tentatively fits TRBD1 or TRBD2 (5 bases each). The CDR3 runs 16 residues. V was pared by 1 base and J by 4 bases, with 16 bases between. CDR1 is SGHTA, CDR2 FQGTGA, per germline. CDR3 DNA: TGTGCCAGCAGCTTAATGGGGCGGGCAAGCCGAGAGACCCAGTACTTC. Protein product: CASSLMGRASRETQYF.

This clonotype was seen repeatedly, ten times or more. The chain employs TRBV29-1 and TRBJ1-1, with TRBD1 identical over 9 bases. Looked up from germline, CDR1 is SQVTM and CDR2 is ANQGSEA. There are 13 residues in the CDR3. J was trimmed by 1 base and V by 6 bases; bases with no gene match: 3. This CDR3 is CSVWTGENTEAFF. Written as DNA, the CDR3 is TGCAGCGTGTGGACAGGGGAGAACACTGAAGCTTTCTTT.

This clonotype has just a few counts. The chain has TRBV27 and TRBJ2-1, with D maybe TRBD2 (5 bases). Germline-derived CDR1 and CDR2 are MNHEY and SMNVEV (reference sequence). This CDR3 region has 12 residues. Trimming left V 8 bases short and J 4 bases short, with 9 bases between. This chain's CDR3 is CASGLTYNEQFF. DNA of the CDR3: TGTGCCAGCGGACTTACTTACAATGAGCAGTTCTTC.

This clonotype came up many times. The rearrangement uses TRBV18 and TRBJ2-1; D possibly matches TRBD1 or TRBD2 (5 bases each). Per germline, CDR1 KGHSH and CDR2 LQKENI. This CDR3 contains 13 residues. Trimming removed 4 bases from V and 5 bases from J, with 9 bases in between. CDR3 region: CASSQGRNNEQFF. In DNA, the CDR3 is TGTGCCAGCTCACAGGGACGGAACAATGAGCAGTTCTTC.

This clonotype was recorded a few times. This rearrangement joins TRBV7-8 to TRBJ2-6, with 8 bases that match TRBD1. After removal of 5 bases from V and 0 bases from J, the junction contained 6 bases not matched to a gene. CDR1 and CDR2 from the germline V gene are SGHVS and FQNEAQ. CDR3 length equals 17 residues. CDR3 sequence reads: CASSPRQGISGANVLTF. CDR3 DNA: TGTGCCAGCAGCCCAAGACAGGGGATCTCTGGGGCCAACGTCCTGACTTTC.

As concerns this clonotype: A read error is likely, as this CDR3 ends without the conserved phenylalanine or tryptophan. The CDR3 loop reads CAISDNGYEQYL. CDR3 coding DNA: TGTGCCATCAGTGACAACGGATACGAGCAGTACCTC. The chain recombines TRBV10-3 with TRBJ2-7; D is uncertain. From germline, CDR1 is ENHRY and CDR2 SYGVKD. Trimming shortened V by 3 bases and J by 4 bases, and 7 bases separated the two germline ends. This CDR3 is 12 amino acids long.

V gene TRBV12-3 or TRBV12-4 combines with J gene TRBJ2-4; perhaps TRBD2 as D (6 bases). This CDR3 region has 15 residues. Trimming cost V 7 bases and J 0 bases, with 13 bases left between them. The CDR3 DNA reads TGTGCCAGCAATGGGGGAGGAATAGCCAAAAACATTCAGTACTTC. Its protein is CASNGGGIAKNIQYF.

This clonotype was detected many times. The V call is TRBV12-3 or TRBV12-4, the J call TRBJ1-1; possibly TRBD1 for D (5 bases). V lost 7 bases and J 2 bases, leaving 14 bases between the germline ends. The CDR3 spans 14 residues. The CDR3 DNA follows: TGTGCCAGCACCCCGGGGCACTCAAACACTGAAGCTTTCTTT. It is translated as CASTPGHSNTEAFF.

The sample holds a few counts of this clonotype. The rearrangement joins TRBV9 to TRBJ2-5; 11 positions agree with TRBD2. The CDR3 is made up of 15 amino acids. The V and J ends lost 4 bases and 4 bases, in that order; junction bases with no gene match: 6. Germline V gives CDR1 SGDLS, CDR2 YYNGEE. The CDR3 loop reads CASSTRTSGLETQYF. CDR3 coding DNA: TGTGCCAGCAGCACACGGACTAGCGGGTTAGAGACCCAGTACTTC.

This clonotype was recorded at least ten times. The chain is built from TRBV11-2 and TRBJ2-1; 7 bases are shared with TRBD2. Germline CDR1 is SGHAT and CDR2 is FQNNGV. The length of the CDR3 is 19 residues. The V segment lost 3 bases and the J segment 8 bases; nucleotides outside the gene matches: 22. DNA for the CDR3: TGTGCCAGCAGCTTGAAACGGTCCACCAGCGGGAACTTATTAGATGAGCAGTTCTTC. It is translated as CASSLKRSTSGNLLDEQFF.

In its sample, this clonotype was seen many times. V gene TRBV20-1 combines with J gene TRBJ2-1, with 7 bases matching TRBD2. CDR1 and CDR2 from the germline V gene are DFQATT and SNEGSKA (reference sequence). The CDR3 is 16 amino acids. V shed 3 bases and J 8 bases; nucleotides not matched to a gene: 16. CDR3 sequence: CSASRPSGIAGDEQFF. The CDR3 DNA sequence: TGCAGTGCTAGTCGTCCGAGCGGGATAGCAGGCGATGAGCAGTTCTTC.

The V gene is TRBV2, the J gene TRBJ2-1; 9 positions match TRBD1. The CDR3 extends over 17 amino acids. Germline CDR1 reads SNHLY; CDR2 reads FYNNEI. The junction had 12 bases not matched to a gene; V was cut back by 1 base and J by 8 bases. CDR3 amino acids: CASSEVLWDRAGDEQFF. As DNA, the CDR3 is TGTGCCAGCAGTGAAGTCTTATGGGACAGGGCAGGGGATGAGCAGTTCTTC.

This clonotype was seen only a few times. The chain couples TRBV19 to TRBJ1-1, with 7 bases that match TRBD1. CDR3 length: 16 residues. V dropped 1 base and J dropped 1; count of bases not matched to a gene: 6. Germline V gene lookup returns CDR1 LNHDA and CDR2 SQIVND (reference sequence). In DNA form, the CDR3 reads TGTGCCAGTAGTATAGGAAACAGGGGCCCGAACACTGAAGCTTTCTTT. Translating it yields CASSIGNRGPNTEAFF.

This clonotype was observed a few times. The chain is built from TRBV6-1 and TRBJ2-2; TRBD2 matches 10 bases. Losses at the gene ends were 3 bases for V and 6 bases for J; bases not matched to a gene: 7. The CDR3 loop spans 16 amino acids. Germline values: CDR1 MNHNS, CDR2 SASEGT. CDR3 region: CASSESWTSGPGELFF. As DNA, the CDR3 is TGTGCCAGCAGTGAGTCGTGGACTAGCGGACCCGGGGAGCTGTTTTTT.

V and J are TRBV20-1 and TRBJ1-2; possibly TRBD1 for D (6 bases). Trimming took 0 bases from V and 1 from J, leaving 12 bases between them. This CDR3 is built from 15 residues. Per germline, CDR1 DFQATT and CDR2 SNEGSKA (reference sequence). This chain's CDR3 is CSAREPGHLNYGYTF. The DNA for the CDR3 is TGCAGTGCTAGAGAACCGGGACACCTTAACTATGGCTACACCTTC.

The CDR3 sequence: CASSFWGLAGGPTDTQYF. Here the CDR3 DNA reads TGTGCCAGCAGCTTTTGGGGACTAGCGGGAGGGCCAACAGATACGCAGTATTTT. This rearrangement joins TRBV7-9 to TRBJ2-3; 16 positions match TRBD2. This CDR3 region has 18 residues. The J segment lost 3 bases and the V segment lost 3 bases, leaving 6 bases of the junction unmatched. Germline V gives CDR1 SEHNR, CDR2 FQNEAQ (reference sequence).

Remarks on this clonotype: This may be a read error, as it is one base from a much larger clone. CDR3: CASSLAPPPGGADTQYF. For the CDR3, the DNA is TGTGCCAGCAGCTTAGCCCCCCCCCCGGGAGGTGCAGATACGCAGTATTTT. This chain links TRBV11-2 with TRBJ2-3, with 7 bases that match TRBD2. Germline loops: CDR1 SGHAT, CDR2 FQNNGV. The CDR3 consists of 17 residues. After removal of 1 base from V and 4 bases from J, the junction contained 11 bases not matched to a gene.